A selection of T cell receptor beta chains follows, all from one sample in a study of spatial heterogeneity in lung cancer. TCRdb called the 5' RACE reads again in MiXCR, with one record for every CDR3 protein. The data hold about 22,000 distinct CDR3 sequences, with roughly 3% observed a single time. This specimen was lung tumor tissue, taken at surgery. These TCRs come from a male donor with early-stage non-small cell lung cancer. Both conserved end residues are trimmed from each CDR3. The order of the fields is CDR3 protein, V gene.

CDR3: ASSFDPYGEQF
V: TRBV7-2

CDR3: AWSVTRRWFRTSGRLSYEQY
V: TRBV30

CDR3: ATQRENTNTEAF
V: TRBV6-1

CDR3: ASWHRMNTEAF
V: TRBV6-1

CDR3: ATSDYRAYEQF
V: TRBV24-1

CDR3: ASSILGQGNQPQH
V: TRBV28

CDR3: ASSYSPISNEKLF
V: TRBV6-6

CDR3: ASSLLPDRGNTGELF
V: TRBV4-2

CDR3: ASSIRAGELF
V: TRBV7-3

CDR3: ASSPNTGGETQY
V: TRBV7-2

CDR3: SVSQVNSNQPQH
V: TRBV20-1

CDR3: SGYRGTNTEAF
V: TRBV29-1

CDR3: ASHRTGEDTEAF
V: TRBV4-2

CDR3: SARVGIQY
V: TRBV29-1

CDR3: SAWGEGLTNTGELF
V: TRBV20-1

CDR3: SIMAGIAEAF
V: TRBV29-1

CDR3: ASSARGAGQPQH
V: TRBV9

CDR3: ASSYSRTGATFYGYT
V: TRBV6-5

CDR3: ASSEKLAGFSSYNEQF
V: TRBV10-1

CDR3: ASSAIQGAEIWAAGYT
V: TRBV27

CDR3: ASSPTSQVNTEAF
V: TRBV11-2

CDR3: ATHRGGRTGELF
V: TRBV6-5

CDR3: SARGLDHRARYEQY
V: TRBV20-1

CDR3: ASSWGGDEQF
V: TRBV5-1

CDR3: ASSGLSTEAF
V: TRBV6-1

CDR3: ASSATDRGLY
V: TRBV7-9

CDR3: ASRRLAGVDYNEQF
V: TRBV6-2/TRBV6-3

CDR3: ASSVSGGSSTDTQY
V: TRBV9

CDR3: SASLAGVWYEQF
V: TRBV20-1

CDR3: ASSSIRDGAYEQY
V: TRBV28

CDR3: ASSYIGGHQPQH
V: TRBV28

CDR3: SVGRNQETQY
V: TRBV29-1

CDR3: SAKWALRGTEAF
V: TRBV20-1

CDR3: AWSVGRGTEAF
V: TRBV30

CDR3: ASSLSLAGAANTGELF
V: TRBV5-5

CDR3: ATSGVRSGTSYNEQF
V: TRBV24-1

CDR3: SASSSNLQGDTQY
V: TRBV20-1

CDR3: ASSQSGSPLH
V: TRBV4-1

CDR3: SARGGPTEAF
V: TRBV29-1

CDR3: ASTQNYEQY
V: TRBV6-5

CDR3: ASSLARGTNEKLF
V: TRBV7-9

CDR3: ASSPIQGIGQPQH
V: TRBV18

CDR3: SARQGQLEQF
V: TRBV20-1

CDR3: ASSDAGHRYGYT
V: TRBV7-9

CDR3: AISGDSLNTEAF
V: TRBV10-3

CDR3: ASSPGTPKETQY
V: TRBV7-2

CDR3: ASSLVAGVDNEQF
V: TRBV5-1

CDR3: ASSQGLAGGDYNEQF
V: TRBV7-3